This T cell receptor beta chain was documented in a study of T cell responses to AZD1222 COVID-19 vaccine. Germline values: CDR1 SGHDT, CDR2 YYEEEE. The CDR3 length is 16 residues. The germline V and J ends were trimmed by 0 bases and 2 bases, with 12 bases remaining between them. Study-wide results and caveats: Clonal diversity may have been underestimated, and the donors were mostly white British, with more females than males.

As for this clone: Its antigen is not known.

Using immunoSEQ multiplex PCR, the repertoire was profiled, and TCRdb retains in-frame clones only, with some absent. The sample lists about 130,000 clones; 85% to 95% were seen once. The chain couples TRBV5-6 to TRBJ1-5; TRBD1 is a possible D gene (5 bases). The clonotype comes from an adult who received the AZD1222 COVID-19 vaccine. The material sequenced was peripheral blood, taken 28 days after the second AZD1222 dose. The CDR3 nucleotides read TGTGCCAGCAGCTTGGCCCGCCTGGGGGGCAATCAGCCCCAGCATTTT. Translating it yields CASSLARLGGNQPQHF.